Shown below are 3 T cell receptor beta chains from a single sample sequenced in a study of blood T cells in healthy people across ages. Then a second PCR, running about 6 to 12 cycles, was carried out with a sample-barcoded 5' primer and a J-beta primer mix. TCRdb called the 5' RACE reads again in MiXCR, with one record for every CDR3 protein. The sample records under 800,000 distinct CDR3 sequences, approximately 43% being singletons. Material for sequencing was blood. The origin of the receptors is a woman aged 60-75 years in good health.

The rearrangement links TRBV21-1 to TRBJ2-7; the table's D call, TRBD2, was not checked against the DNA. TRBV21-1 is flagged as a pseudogene. CDR3 size: 15 residues. CDR3 residues: CASWREREISYEQYF. In DNA, the CDR3 is TGTGCCAGTTGGAGAGAGCGGGAGATCTCCTACGAGCAGTACTTC.

V and J are TRBV7-9 and TRBJ1-2; TRBD1 is a possible D gene (6 bases). The CDR3 spans 13 residues. The V end lost 5 bases, the J end lost 7 bases, and 14 bases lay between the germline ends. The V gene's germline CDR1 is SEHNR and CDR2 FQNEAQ (reference sequence). The CDR3 protein is CASSPEETGGYTF. The CDR3 DNA sequence: TGTGCCAGCAGCCCCGAGGAGACAGGTGGCTACACCTTC.

This clonotype was seen a handful of times. The chain uses TRBV6-2 or TRBV6-3 and TRBJ1-5, with a tentative D call TRBD1 (5 bases). In germline, CDR1 is MNHEY, CDR2 SVGEGT. The CDR3 contains 14 residues. Trimming pared 6 bases from V and 5 bases from J, leaving 14 bases between. The CDR3 DNA reads as TGTGCCAGCAGCCCTCGGGGGTCACATCAGCCCCAGCATTTT. This codes for CASSPRGSHQPQHF.